This is a list of T cell receptor beta chains from one sample in a study of T cell changes during pregnancy in multiple sclerosis. Assay: immunoSEQ multiplex PCR; the TCRdb copy retains only in-frame clones and omits some. The sample includes roughly 93,000 clones, about 91% of them seen just once. This specimen was peripheral blood, taken after pregnancy. Receptor source: a female donor in good health, enrolled as a control in a pregnancy study. Both conserved end residues are part of each CDR3. Fields, in order: J gene, V gene, CDR3 protein.

j_call: TRBJ2-7; v_call: TRBV25-1; cdr3_aa: CASRASGGALEQYF
j_call: TRBJ2-2; v_call: TRBV18; cdr3_aa: CASSGQGPGELFF
j_call: TRBJ1-5; v_call: TRBV19; cdr3_aa: CASSTRQVDQPQHF
j_call: TRBJ1-3; v_call: TRBV10-3; cdr3_aa: CAISPHSGNTIYF
j_call: TRBJ2-1; v_call: TRBV7-9; cdr3_aa: CASSLVVRLRNEQFF
j_call: TRBJ2-7; v_call: TRBV28; cdr3_aa: CASSLLGHPSDKQYF
j_call: TRBJ2-3; v_call: TRBV28; cdr3_aa: CASSFRREAVHTQYF
j_call: TRBJ2-1; v_call: TRBV6-5; cdr3_aa: CASSLAGGLYEQFF
j_call: TRBJ2-2; v_call: TRBV7-9; cdr3_aa: CASSLRRNTGELFF
j_call: TRBJ2-2; v_call: TRBV5-1; cdr3_aa: CASSWWKGLAGALDTGELFF
j_call: TRBJ1-1; v_call: TRBV5-1; cdr3_aa: CASSLGIGGGYGMNTEAFF
j_call: TRBJ2-3; v_call: TRBV9; cdr3_aa: CASSKTSGGGHTQYF
j_call: TRBJ2-1; v_call: TRBV5-1; cdr3_aa: CASSLRLAYNEQFF
j_call: TRBJ2-7; v_call: TRBV11-1; cdr3_aa: CASSLAPGGFYEQYF
j_call: TRBJ2-7; v_call: TRBV5-4; cdr3_aa: CASSPRGGRTYEQYF
j_call: TRBJ2-6; v_call: TRBV6-1; cdr3_aa: CASSKQSSGANVLTF
j_call: TRBJ2-7; v_call: TRBV29-1; cdr3_aa: CSVSGGPSYEQYF
j_call: TRBJ2-1; v_call: TRBV2; cdr3_aa: CASGGLAGGFRSYNEQFF
j_call: TRBJ2-3; v_call: TRBV9; cdr3_aa: CASNRDSSTDTQYF
j_call: TRBJ2-2; v_call: TRBV19; cdr3_aa: CASSIQGLAGGRRTGELFF
j_call: TRBJ1-3; v_call: TRBV6-9; cdr3_aa: CASSQRTGWGNTIYF
j_call: TRBJ2-2; v_call: TRBV28; cdr3_aa: CASSYPAGGGAGELFF
j_call: TRBJ2-5; v_call: TRBV19; cdr3_aa: CASSMFRGQETQYF
j_call: TRBJ1-1; v_call: TRBV5-4; cdr3_aa: CASSFNRVTTEAFF
j_call: TRBJ1-2; v_call: TRBV7-9; cdr3_aa: CASSLGAANYGYTF
j_call: TRBJ2-5; v_call: TRBV7-7; cdr3_aa: CASSPLPGASGQETQYF
j_call: TRBJ1-5; v_call: TRBV19; cdr3_aa: CASSISGSQPQHF
j_call: TRBJ1-1; v_call: TRBV5-8; cdr3_aa: CASSSPTGGYTEAFF
j_call: TRBJ2-2; v_call: TRBV27; cdr3_aa: CASSPRVGNTGELFF
j_call: TRBJ2-7; v_call: TRBV7-9; cdr3_aa: CASSLAGGQGSAYEQYF
j_call: TRBJ1-5; v_call: TRBV2; cdr3_aa: CASTSTGVNQPQHF
j_call: TRBJ2-5; v_call: TRBV27; cdr3_aa: CASSLVRSYQETQYF
j_call: TRBJ1-1; v_call: TRBV4-2; cdr3_aa: CASSQVEEGTEAFF
j_call: TRBJ2-5; v_call: TRBV4-1; cdr3_aa: CASSQLPGQGETQYF